This T cell receptor (beta chain) was identified in a study of technical replicates of blood from several donors. V was cut by 4 bases and J by 2 bases, with 13 bases left in between. CDR1 and CDR2 from the germline V gene are SGHRS and YFSETQ. The CDR3 is 15 amino acids. This table comes from immunoSEQ multiplex PCR, and its TCRdb copy is limited to in-frame clones, with some not included. The data contain 55,000 to 85,000 clones, approximately 97% of them seen just once; the ten biggest clones take up 0.21%. This sequence joins TRBV5-1 and TRBJ1-5; D perhaps matches TRBD1 (6 bases). The sequence came from a human donor in good health. Sequencing was carried out using T cells isolated from PBMCs. The chain's CDR3 is CASSPEGGGNQPQHF. CDR3 DNA sequence: TGCGCCAGCAGCCCCGAAGGGGGGGGCAATCAGCCCCAGCATTTT.